The entry below describes one T cell receptor beta chain. This record comes from a study of blood T cell repertoires in COVID-19. In the study overall: COVID-19 samples collected from the United States, Italy and Spain covered acute and convalescent phases. T cells, B-cell-depleted T cells, or PBMCs supplied cDNA or gDNA.

Deletions cut 4 bases from V and 0 bases from J, with 22 bases between. This CDR3 region has 18 residues. The V gene's germline CDR1 is LGHDT and CDR2 YNNKEL (reference sequence). As processed by the authors: The authors estimated nucleated cell counts from reference gene primer amplification. Only in-frame clones appear in the TCRdb table, and some are missing; sequencing was by immunoSEQ multiplex PCR. V, J and clone size are those of that table, while D and trimming were read from the DNA. The data hold 35,000 to 40,000 clones, with roughly 86% observed a single time. The chain combines TRBV3-1 (or the pseudogene TRBV3-2) with TRBJ2-7; weak D call: TRBD2 (6 bases). The sequencing sample was made of peripheral blood. This sequence originates from a human donor in a cohort sampled during active COVID-19. CDR3 loop: CASSLRRDLGRDSYEQYF. The CDR3 DNA reads as TGTGCCAGCAGCCTCCGGAGGGACTTGGGAAGGGACTCCTACGAGCAGTACTTC.